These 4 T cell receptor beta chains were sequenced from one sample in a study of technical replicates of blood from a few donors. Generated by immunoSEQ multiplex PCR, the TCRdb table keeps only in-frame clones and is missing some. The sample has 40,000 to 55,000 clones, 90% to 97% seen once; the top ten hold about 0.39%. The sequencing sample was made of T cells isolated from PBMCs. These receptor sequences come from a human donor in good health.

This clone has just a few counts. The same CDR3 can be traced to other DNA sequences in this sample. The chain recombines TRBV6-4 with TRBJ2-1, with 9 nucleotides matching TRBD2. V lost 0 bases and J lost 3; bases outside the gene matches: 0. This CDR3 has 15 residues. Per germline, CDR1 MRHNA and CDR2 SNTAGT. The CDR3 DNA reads TGTGCCAGCAGTGACTCTAGCGGGAGCTACAATGAGCAGTTCTTC. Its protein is CASSDSSGSYNEQFF.

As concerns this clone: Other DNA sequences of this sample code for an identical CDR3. CDR3 region: CASSPGGYEQYF. CDR3 sequence (DNA): TGTGCCAGCAGCCCGGGAGGGTACGAGCAGTACTTC. This chain joins TRBV9 and TRBJ2-7, with 8 bases fitting TRBD2. The CDR3 loop spans 12 amino acids. CDR1 is SGDLS and CDR2 is YYNGEE in the germline V gene. V lost 4 bases, J lost 4 bases, and 1 base stayed unmatched.

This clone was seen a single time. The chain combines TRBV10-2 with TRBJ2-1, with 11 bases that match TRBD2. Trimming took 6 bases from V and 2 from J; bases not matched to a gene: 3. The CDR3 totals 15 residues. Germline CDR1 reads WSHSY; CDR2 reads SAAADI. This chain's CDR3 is CASRLAGGPYNEQFF. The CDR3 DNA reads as TGCGCCAGCAGGCTAGCGGGAGGCCCCTACAATGAGCAGTTCTTC.

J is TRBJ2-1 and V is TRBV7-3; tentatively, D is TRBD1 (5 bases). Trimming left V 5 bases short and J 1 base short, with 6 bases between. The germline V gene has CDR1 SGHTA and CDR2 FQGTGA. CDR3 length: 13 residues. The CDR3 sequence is CASSQGSYNEQFF. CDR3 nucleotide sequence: TGTGCCAGCAGCCAGGGTTCCTACAATGAGCAGTTCTTC.